The subject of this entry is one T cell receptor (beta chain). Antigen: not known. The ends lost 0 bases at V and 6 bases at J; junction bases unmatched: 4. Per the germline V gene, CDR1 is MGHRA and CDR2 is YSYEKL. This CDR3 has 15 residues. The assay was immunoSEQ multiplex PCR, and TCRdb's table has in-frame clones only and misses some. The repertoire consists of 30,000 to 35,000 clones, with roughly 72% occurring once and the leading ten covering 27%. Sequencing followed a ViraFEST assay step that expanded antigen-specific CD4+ T cells with viral peptide pools. Culture lasted about ten days before CD4+ T cell isolation. Nucleocapsid antibody tests were negative, and the vaccine recipients had no prior SARS-CoV-2 infection. This sample stems from a study of vaccination effects on CD4 cells after COVID-19.

This sequence joins TRBV4-1 and TRBJ2-1; 8 nucleotides agree with TRBD2. The origin of this receptor is a human donor who received a COVID-19 vaccine. This specimen consisted of CD4+ T cells from PBMCs cultured with HCoV-OC43 spike peptides, obtained before COVID-19 vaccination. Subset meaning: HCoV-OC43 spike overlapping peptide pool stimulation. As DNA, the CDR3 is TGCGCCAGCAGCCAAGATCCGGGGACTAGCAATGAGCAGTTCTTC. This encodes CASSQDPGTSNEQFF.